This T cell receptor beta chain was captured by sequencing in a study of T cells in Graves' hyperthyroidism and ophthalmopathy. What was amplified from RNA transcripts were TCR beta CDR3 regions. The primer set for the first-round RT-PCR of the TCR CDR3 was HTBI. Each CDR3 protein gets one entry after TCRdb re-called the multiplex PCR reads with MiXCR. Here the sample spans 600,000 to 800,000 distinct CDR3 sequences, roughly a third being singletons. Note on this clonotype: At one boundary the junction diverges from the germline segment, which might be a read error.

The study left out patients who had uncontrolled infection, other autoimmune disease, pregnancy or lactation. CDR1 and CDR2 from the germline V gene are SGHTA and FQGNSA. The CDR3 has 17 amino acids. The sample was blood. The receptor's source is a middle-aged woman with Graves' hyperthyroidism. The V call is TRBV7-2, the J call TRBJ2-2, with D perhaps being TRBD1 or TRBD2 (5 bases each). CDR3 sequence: CASSLILRHSNTGALFF. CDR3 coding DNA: TGTGCCAGCAGCTTAATATTGAGACACTCGAACACCGGGGCGCTGTTTTTT.